Described below is a single T cell receptor (beta chain) sequence and its context. Using immunoSEQ multiplex PCR, the repertoire was profiled, and TCRdb retains in-frame clones only, with some absent. Of 99,000 or so clones detected, 95% appear once; the ten largest clones hold around 0.21%. The sample is drawn from a study of technical replicates of blood from a handful of donors. The CDR3 is made up of 15 amino acids. CDR1 is SGHDT and CDR2 is YYEEEE in the germline V gene. The ends were cut back, 5 bases at V and 2 bases at J, with 13 bases in the middle. The TCR was taken from a human donor in good health. Sequencing was done on a sample of T cells isolated from PBMCs. The rearrangement links TRBV5-6 to TRBJ2-2, with TRBD1 as a possible D gene (6 bases). The CDR3 sequence is CASRVQGYNTGELFF. The DNA of the CDR3 is TGTGCCAGCAGGGTACAGGGTTACAACACCGGGGAGCTGTTTTTT.